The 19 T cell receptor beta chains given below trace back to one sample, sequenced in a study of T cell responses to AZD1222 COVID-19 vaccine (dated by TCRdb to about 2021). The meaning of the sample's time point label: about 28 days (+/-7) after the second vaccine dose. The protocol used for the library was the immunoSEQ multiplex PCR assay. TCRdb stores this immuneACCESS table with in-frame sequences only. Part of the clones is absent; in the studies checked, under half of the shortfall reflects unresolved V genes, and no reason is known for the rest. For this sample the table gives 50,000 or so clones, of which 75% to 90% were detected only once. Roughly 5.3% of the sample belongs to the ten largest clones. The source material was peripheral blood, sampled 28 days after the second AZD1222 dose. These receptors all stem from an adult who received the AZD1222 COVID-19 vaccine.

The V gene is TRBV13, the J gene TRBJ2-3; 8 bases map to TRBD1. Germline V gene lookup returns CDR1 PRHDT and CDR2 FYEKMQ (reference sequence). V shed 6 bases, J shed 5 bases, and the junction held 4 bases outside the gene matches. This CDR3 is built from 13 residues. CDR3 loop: CASSRQGLDTQYF. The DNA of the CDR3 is TGTGCCAGCAGTCGACAGGGGTTAGATACGCAGTATTTT.

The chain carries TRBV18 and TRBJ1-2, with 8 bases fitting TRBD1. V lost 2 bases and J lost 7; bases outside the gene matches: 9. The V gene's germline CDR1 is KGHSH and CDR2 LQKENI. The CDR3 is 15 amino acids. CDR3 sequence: CASSPKDRVESGYTF. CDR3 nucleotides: TGTGCCAGCTCACCAAAGGACAGGGTAGAGTCTGGCTACACCTTC.

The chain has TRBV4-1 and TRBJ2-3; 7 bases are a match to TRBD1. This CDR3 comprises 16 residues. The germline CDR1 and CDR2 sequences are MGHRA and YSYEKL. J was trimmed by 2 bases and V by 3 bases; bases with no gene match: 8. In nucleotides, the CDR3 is TGCGCCAGCAGCCACCCTAGACAGGGAGACACAGATACGCAGTATTTT. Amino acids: CASSHPRQGDTDTQYF.

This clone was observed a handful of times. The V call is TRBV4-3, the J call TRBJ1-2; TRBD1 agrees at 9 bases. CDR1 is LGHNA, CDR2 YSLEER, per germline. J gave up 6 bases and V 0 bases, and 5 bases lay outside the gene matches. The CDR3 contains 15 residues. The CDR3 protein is CASSQDRDRGNGYTF. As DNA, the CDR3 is TGCGCCAGCAGCCAAGATCGAGACAGGGGGAATGGCTACACCTTC.

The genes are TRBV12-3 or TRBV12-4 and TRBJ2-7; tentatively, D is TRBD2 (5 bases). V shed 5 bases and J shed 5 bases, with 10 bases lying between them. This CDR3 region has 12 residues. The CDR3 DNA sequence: TGTGCCAGCAGTATATCGGGGAACGAGCAGTACTTC. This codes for CASSISGNEQYF.

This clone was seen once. CDR3 coding DNA: TGTGCCAGCAGCGGTGGACGAGTAAACACAGATACGCAGTATTTT. This codes for CASSGGRVNTDTQYF. The gene calls are TRBV3-1 (or the pseudogene TRBV3-2) and TRBJ2-3; D gene unclear. Germline V gene sequence: CDR1 LGHDT, CDR2 YNNKEL (reference sequence). V gave up 5 bases and J gave up 2 bases, with 14 bases separating them. The CDR3 contains 15 residues.

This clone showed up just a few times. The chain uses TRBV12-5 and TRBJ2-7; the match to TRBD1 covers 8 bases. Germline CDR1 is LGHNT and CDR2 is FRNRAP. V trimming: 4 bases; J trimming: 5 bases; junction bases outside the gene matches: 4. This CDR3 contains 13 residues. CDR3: CASGSQGADEQYF. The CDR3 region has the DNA TGTGCTAGTGGTTCGCAGGGGGCGGACGAGCAGTACTTC.

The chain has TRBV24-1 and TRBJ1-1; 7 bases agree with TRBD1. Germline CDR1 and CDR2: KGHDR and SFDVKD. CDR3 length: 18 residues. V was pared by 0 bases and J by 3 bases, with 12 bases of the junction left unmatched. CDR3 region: CATSDLPQTGEEDTEAFF. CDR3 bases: TGTGCCACCAGTGATTTGCCCCAAACAGGGGAGGAGGACACTGAAGCTTTCTTT.

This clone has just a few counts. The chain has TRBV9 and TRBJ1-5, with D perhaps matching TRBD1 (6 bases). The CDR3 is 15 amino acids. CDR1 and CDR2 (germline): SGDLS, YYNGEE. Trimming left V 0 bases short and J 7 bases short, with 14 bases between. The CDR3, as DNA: TGTGCCAGCAGCGTAGGAGGGGGTGGCGGGCAGCCCCAGCATTTT. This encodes CASSVGGGGGQPQHF.

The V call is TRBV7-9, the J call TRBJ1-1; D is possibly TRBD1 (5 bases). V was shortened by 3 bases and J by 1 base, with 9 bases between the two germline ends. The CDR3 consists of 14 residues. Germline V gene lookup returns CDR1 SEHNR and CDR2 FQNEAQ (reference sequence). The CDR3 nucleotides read TGTGCCAGCAGCTTCCCCACAGGGAACACTGAAGCTTTCTTT. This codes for CASSFPTGNTEAFF.

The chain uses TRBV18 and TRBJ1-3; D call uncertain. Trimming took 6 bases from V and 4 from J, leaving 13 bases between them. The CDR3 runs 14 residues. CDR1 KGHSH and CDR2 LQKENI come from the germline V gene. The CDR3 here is CASSPSDVGNTIYF. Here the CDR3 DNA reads TGTGCCAGCTCGCCCTCTGATGTCGGAAACACCATATATTTT. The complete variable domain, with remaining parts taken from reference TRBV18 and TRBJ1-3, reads NAGVMQNPRHLVRRRGQEARLRCSPMKGHSHVYWYRQLPEEGLKFMVYLQKENIIDESGMPKERFSAEFPKEGPSILRIQQVVRGDSAAYFCASSPSDVGNTIYFGEGSWLTVV.

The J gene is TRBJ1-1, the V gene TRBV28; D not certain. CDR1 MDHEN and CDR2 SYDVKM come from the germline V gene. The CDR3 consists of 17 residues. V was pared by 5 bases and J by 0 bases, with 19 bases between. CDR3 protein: CASSAPPPQAVNTEAFF. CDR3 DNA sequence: TGTGCCAGCAGTGCCCCACCTCCTCAGGCCGTGAACACTGAAGCTTTCTTT.

The CDR3 sequence: CSASEAPLVGNQPQHF. DNA of the CDR3: TGCAGTGCTAGTGAAGCCCCATTAGTGGGAAATCAGCCCCAGCATTTT. This chain connects TRBV20-1 to TRBJ1-5; no firm D call. Germline V gene data show CDR1 as DFQATT and CDR2 as SNEGSKA (reference sequence). With 3 bases removed from V and 4 bases from J, the gap between germline ends came to 19 bases. The CDR3 sequence is 16 residues long.

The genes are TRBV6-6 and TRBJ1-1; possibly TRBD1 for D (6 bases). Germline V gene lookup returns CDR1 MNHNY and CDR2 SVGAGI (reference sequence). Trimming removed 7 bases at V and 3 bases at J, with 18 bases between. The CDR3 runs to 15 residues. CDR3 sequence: CASKSGRGEDTEAFF. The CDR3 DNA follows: TGTGCCAGCAAGAGTGGTAGGGGGGAGGACACTGAAGCTTTCTTT.

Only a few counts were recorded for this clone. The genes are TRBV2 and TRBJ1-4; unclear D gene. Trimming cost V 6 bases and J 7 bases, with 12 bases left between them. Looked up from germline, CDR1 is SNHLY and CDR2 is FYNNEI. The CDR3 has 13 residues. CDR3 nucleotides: TGTGCCAGCAGGTTGGGGTCTGGTGAAAAACTGTTTTTT. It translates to CASRLGSGEKLFF.

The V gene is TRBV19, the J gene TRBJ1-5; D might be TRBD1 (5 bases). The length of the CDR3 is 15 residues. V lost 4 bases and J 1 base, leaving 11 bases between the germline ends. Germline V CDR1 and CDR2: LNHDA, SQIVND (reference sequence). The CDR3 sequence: CASSKGTVSNQPQHF. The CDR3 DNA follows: TGTGCCAGTAGTAAAGGGACCGTAAGCAATCAGCCCCAGCATTTT.

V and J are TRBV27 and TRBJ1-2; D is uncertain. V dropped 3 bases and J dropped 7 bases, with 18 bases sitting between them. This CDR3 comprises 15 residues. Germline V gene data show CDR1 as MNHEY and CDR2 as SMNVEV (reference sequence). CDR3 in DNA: TGTGCCAGCAGTTTCAGCGGACGATCTACGCGTGGCTACACCTTC. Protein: CASSFSGRSTRGYTF.

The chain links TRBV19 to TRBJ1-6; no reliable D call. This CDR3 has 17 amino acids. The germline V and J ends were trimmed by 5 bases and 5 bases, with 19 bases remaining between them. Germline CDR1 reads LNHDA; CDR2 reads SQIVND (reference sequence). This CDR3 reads CASSLDGPSRDNSPLHF. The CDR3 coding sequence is TGTGCCAGTAGTTTGGACGGACCCTCCCGGGATAATTCACCCCTCCACTTT.

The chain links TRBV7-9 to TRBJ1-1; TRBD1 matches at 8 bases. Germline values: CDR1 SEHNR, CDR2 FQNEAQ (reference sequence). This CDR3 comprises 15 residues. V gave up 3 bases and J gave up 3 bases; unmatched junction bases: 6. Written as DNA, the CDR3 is TGTGCCAGCAGCTTGGGGAAGACAGGGGACACTGAAGCTTTCTTT. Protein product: CASSLGKTGDTEAFF. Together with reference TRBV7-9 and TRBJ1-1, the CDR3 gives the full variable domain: DTGVSQNPRHKITKRGQNVTFRCDPISEHNRLYWYRQTLGQGPEFLTYFQNEAQLEKSRLLSDRFSAERPKGSFSTLEIQRTEQGDSAMYLCASSLGKTGDTEAFFGQGTRLTVV.